These 12 T cell receptor beta chains originate from one sample sequenced in a study of T cells after yellow fever vaccination. TCRdb fed the 5' RACE reads into MiXCR, producing one record per CDR3 protein. Of about 240,000 distinct CDR3 sequences detected, 3.6% appear once; the ten largest clones hold around 19%. The sample was PBMCs, taken 15 days after the yellow fever booster vaccination. Receptors were obtained from a man aged 18-30 years who received the YFV17D yellow fever vaccine.

This clonotype came up many times. The rearrangement uses TRBV10-3 and TRBJ2-7; 8 bases map to TRBD1. The CDR3 contains 13 residues. V lost 4 bases and J lost 5; bases outside the gene matches: 4. Per the germline V gene, CDR1 is ENHRY and CDR2 is SYGVKD. The DNA for the CDR3 is TGTGCCATCAGTGGACAGGGGAGCCACGAGCAGTACGTC. It yields the protein CAISGQGSHEQYV.

This clonotype has ten or more counts. The chain joins TRBV28 to TRBJ1-5, with a tentative D call TRBD1 (6 bases). This CDR3 has 17 amino acids. The germline CDR1 and CDR2 sequences are MDHEN and SYDVKM. Trimming shortened V by 5 bases and J by 4 bases, and 21 bases separated the two germline ends. The chain's CDR3 is CASSPFGRGSINQPQHF. The DNA of the CDR3 is TGTGCCAGCAGTCCGTTTGGCAGGGGATCAATTAATCAGCCCCAGCATTTT.

To note about this clonotype: A much larger clone differs from this one at a single base, so this may be a read error. The chain uses TRBV5-1 and TRBJ1-1; no clear D. This CDR3 region has 15 residues. Trimming cost V 10 bases and J 4 bases, with 23 bases left between them. Germline values: CDR1 SGHRS, CDR2 YFSETQ. The CDR3 sequence: CAGRIHDRETTEAFF. Written as DNA, the CDR3 is TGCGCCGGCCGGATACACGATCGAGAGACCACTGAAGCTTTCTTT.

This clonotype appeared many times. The gene calls are TRBV5-1 and TRBJ1-2, with D possibly TRBD1 on 6 matching bases. The germline V gene has CDR1 SGHRS and CDR2 YFSETQ. V was shortened by 4 bases and J by 0 bases, with 13 bases between the two germline ends. CDR3 size: 15 residues. CDR3 nucleotides: TGCGCCAGCAGCAGAAACAGGGAATCTAACTATGGCTACACCTTC. It specifies CASSRNRESNYGYTF.

This clonotype occurred many times. The gene calls are TRBV28 and TRBJ2-2, with D hard to call. The CDR3 is 20 amino acids. V lost 4 bases, J lost 0 bases, and 24 bases lay in between. Germline CDR1 MDHEN, CDR2 SYDVKM. The CDR3 is CASSSPPLLRIFANTGELFF. CDR3 DNA sequence: TGTGCCAGCAGTTCCCCGCCCCTTTTAAGGATCTTTGCGAACACCGGGGAGCTGTTTTTT.

CDR3 region: CASRGTANTGELFF. CDR3 in DNA: TGTGCCAGCAGAGGGACAGCGAACACCGGGGAGCTGTTTTTT. The gene calls are TRBV6-6 and TRBJ2-2; TRBD1 agrees at 7 bases. The length of the CDR3 is 14 residues. Germline CDR1 MNHNY, CDR2 SVGAGI (reference sequence). V lost 6 bases, J lost 0 bases, and 1 base stayed unmatched.

The chain joins TRBV19 to TRBJ2-3; D may match TRBD1 or TRBD2 (5 bases each). V lost 5 bases and J 6 bases, leaving 12 bases between the germline ends. The CDR3 consists of 13 residues. Germline-derived CDR1 and CDR2 are LNHDA and SQIVND (reference sequence). CDR3: CASSAIGTDTQYF. The DNA of the CDR3 is TGTGCCAGTAGTGCGATTGGGACGGATACGCAGTATTTT.

This clonotype was counted ten times or more. J is TRBJ1-1 and V is TRBV2; maybe TRBD1 (6 bases). Per germline, CDR1 SNHLY and CDR2 FYNNEI. This CDR3 spans 13 amino acids. Trimming pared 5 bases from V and 3 bases from J, leaving 10 bases between. The CDR3 coding sequence is TGTGCCAGCAGTCCAAACAGGGACACTGAAGCTTTCTTT. Amino acids: CASSPNRDTEAFF.

This clonotype was seen at least ten times. The V gene is TRBV7-2, the J gene TRBJ2-3; D might be TRBD1 or TRBD2, each matching 6 bases. There are 15 residues in the CDR3. V was shortened by 2 bases and J by 4 bases, with 13 bases between the two germline ends. Germline V CDR1 and CDR2: SGHTA, FQGNSA. This chain's CDR3 is CASSLRLGGPDTQYF. CDR3 DNA: TGTGCCAGCAGCTTAAGACTGGGGGGCCCAGATACGCAGTATTTT.

This clonotype was recorded at least ten times. This chain links TRBV2 with TRBJ2-1; no clear D. Germline V gives CDR1 SNHLY, CDR2 FYNNEI. The V and J ends lost 6 bases and 2 bases respectively, with 14 bases between them. The length of the CDR3 is 15 residues. The CDR3 protein is CASRRRENAYNEQFF. DNA of the CDR3: TGTGCCAGCAGGCGGCGCGAGAACGCCTACAATGAGCAGTTCTTC.

This clonotype was recorded a few times. One junction end disagrees with the germline gene, perhaps due to a read error. The chain links TRBV10-2 to TRBJ1-5, with unresolved D. The CDR3 consists of 11 residues. Germline CDR1 WSHSY, CDR2 SAAADI. CDR3 amino acids: CASSEGGPRHF. CDR3 coding DNA: TGCGCCAGCAGTGAGGGCGGCCCCCGGCATTTT.

This clonotype was seen a handful of times. The gene calls are TRBV6-5 and TRBJ2-7; D might be TRBD2 (5 bases). Germline CDR1 is MNHEY and CDR2 is SVGAGI. There are 16 residues in the CDR3. Deletions cut 6 bases from V and 2 bases from J, with 20 bases between. CDR3 sequence (DNA): TGTGCCAGCAGGGAGGACGCTCGGGCCCGAGCCTACGAGCAGTACTTC. Amino acid sequence: CASREDARARAYEQYF.